This T cell receptor beta chain stems from a study of blood T cell repertoires in COVID-19. Germline CDR1 is LGHDT and CDR2 is YNNKEL (reference sequence). The CDR3 covers 13 residues. V was pared by 1 base and J by 4 bases, with 7 bases between. Sequencing used immunoSEQ multiplex PCR; TCRdb keeps in-frame clones, though not all of them. The sample has tens of thousands of clones; roughly 80% are singletons. This clonotype was sampled from a woman aged 80 or over with acute or convalescent COVID-19. V gene TRBV3-1 (or the pseudogene TRBV3-2) combines with J gene TRBJ1-1; D ambiguous. The sequenced material came from peripheral blood. The DNA for the CDR3 is TGTGCCAGCAGCCAAGGAGTATTCACTGAAGCTTTCTTT. Its protein is CASSQGVFTEAFF.